The 27 T cell receptor beta chains reported below all come from one sample, sequenced in a study of blood T cell repertoires in COVID-19. The method was immunoSEQ multiplex PCR; TCRdb's version includes in-frame clones alone and lacks a portion of them. Of 20,000 to 30,000 clones listed, more than 75% are singletons. The sequenced sample was peripheral blood. Receptors originate from a man aged 50-59 years with active COVID-19.

This clone occurred once. The chain has TRBV21-1 and TRBJ1-1; the table calls TRBD1, which could not be checked here. TRBV21-1 is a listed pseudogene. CDR3 length equals 14 residues. CDR3 loop: CASSKVRVSTEAFF. DNA of the CDR3: TGTGCCAGCAGCAAAGTCAGGGTGAGCACTGAAGCTTTCTTT.

V is TRBV4-2 and J is TRBJ2-1; TRBD2 matches 14 bases. Germline V gene sequence: CDR1 LGHNA, CDR2 YNFKEQ. J was trimmed by 0 bases and V by 4 bases; bases with no gene match: 11. This CDR3 is built from 20 residues. The CDR3 reads CASSPGTSGSSRSSYNEQFF. CDR3 nucleotide sequence: TGTGCCAGCAGCCCGGGGACTAGCGGGAGCTCCAGGAGCTCCTACAATGAGCAGTTCTTC.

The gene calls are TRBV7-8 and TRBJ1-5, with D unclear. Germline V gives CDR1 SGHVS, CDR2 FQNEAQ. V lost 4 bases and J 15 bases, leaving 13 bases between the germline ends. The CDR3 runs 11 residues. This CDR3 is CASSSGLGWHF. CDR3 in DNA: TGTGCCAGCAGCTCCGGACTGGGCTGGCATTTT.

The chain recombines TRBV25-1 with TRBJ1-1, with D unclear. The germline V and J ends were trimmed by 1 base and 11 bases, with 14 bases remaining between them. In germline, CDR1 is MGHDK, CDR2 SYGVNS. CDR3 length equals 13 residues. CDR3 region: CASSEFEAGGAFF. CDR3 DNA: TGTGCCAGCAGTGAATTCGAAGCCGGCGGGGCTTTCTTT.

The chain links TRBV19 to TRBJ2-1, with a possible D match to TRBD2 (6 bases). Trimming cost V 6 bases and J 0 bases, with 15 bases left between them. The CDR3 sequence is 16 residues long. Germline CDR1 reads LNHDA; CDR2 reads SQIVND (reference sequence). In nucleotides, the CDR3 is TGTGCCAGTAGGCCCGGGACTTTTAGCTCCTACAATGAGCAGTTCTTC. It codes for CASRPGTFSSYNEQFF. Complete variable domain (other parts from reference TRBV19 and TRBJ2-1): DGGITQSPKYLFRKEGQNVTLSCEQNLNHDAMYWYRQDPGQGLRLIYYSQIVNDFQKGDIAEGYSVSREKKESFPLTVTSAQKNPTAFYLCASRPGTFSSYNEQFFGPGTRLTVL.

This sequence joins TRBV2 and TRBJ2-2, with 13 bases identical to TRBD2. Germline V gives CDR1 SNHLY, CDR2 FYNNEI. V gave up 8 bases and J gave up 6 bases; unmatched junction bases: 6. The CDR3 contains 15 residues. Here the CDR3 reads CASFEGLAGSGELFF. CDR3 DNA: TGTGCCAGCTTCGAGGGACTAGCGGGATCCGGGGAGCTGTTTTTT.

A single count supports this clone. The chain has TRBV27 and TRBJ1-2; D not certain. Trimming left V 5 bases short and J 4 bases short, with 11 bases between. Germline values: CDR1 MNHEY, CDR2 SMNVEV (reference sequence). The CDR3 spans 13 residues. CDR3 in amino acids: CASSQSGSYGYTF. CDR3 DNA sequence: TGTGCCAGCAGTCAAAGCGGTTCCTATGGCTACACCTTC.

The chain joins TRBV5-6 to TRBJ1-2, with D perhaps TRBD1 (5 bases). The length of the CDR3 is 13 residues. Germline V gene data show CDR1 as SGHDT and CDR2 as YYEEEE. V dropped 2 bases and J dropped 2 bases, with 7 bases sitting between them. CDR3 amino acids: CASSFRANYGYTF. CDR3 DNA: TGTGCCAGCAGCTTCAGGGCCAACTATGGCTACACCTTC.

This sequence joins TRBV18 and TRBJ1-5, with D tentatively TRBD1 (5 bases). The V gene's germline CDR1 is KGHSH and CDR2 LQKENI. This CDR3 is built from 15 residues. Trimming shortened V by 3 bases and J by 5 bases, and 14 bases separated the two germline ends. The CDR3 is CASSPSHRQDQPQHF. CDR3 nucleotide sequence: TGTGCCAGCTCACCGTCGCACAGGCAAGATCAGCCCCAGCATTTT. Drawing the rest from reference TRBV18 and TRBJ1-5, the complete variable domain is NAGVMQNPRHLVRRRGQEARLRCSPMKGHSHVYWYRQLPEEGLKFMVYLQKENIIDESGMPKERFSAEFPKEGPSILRIQQVVRGDSAAYFCASSPSHRQDQPQHFGDGTRLSIL.

This chain joins TRBV2 and TRBJ2-7, with 8 bases identical to TRBD1. Germline V CDR1 and CDR2: SNHLY, FYNNEI. CDR3 length: 12 residues. The V segment lost 7 bases and the J segment 5 bases; nucleotides outside the gene matches: 4. The DNA for the CDR3 is TGTGCCAGCATTCAGGACAGGGACGAGCAGTACTTC. This translates into CASIQDRDEQYF.

J is TRBJ1-3 and V is TRBV5-1; 9 nucleotides agree with TRBD1. CDR3 size: 15 residues. Germline trimming cut 0 bases from V and 4 bases from J; bases unmatched to any gene: 2. In germline, CDR1 is SGHRS, CDR2 YFSETQ. CDR3 bases: TGCGCCAGCAGCTTGGAGACAGGGGGAGGAAACACCATATATTTT. Its protein is CASSLETGGGNTIYF.

This chain joins TRBV7-8 and TRBJ2-5, with TRBD2 identical over 9 bases. CDR1 SGHVS and CDR2 FQNEAQ come from the germline V gene. This CDR3 has 17 amino acids. The ends lost 0 bases at V and 2 bases at J; junction bases unmatched: 7. The CDR3 sequence is CASSLALLAGRQETQYF. CDR3 nucleotide sequence: TGTGCCAGCAGCTTAGCGCTTCTAGCGGGGCGGCAAGAGACCCAGTACTTC.

CDR3 region: CAISEPGLPRTDTQYF. CDR3 in DNA: TGTGCCATCAGTGAGCCCGGACTCCCCCGCACAGATACGCAGTATTTT. The chain joins TRBV10-3 to TRBJ2-3, with D possibly being TRBD2 (5 bases). V was pared by 2 bases and J by 1 base, with 13 bases between. Germline values: CDR1 ENHRY, CDR2 SYGVKD. The CDR3 length is 16 residues.

This chain links TRBV11-2 with TRBJ2-7; D is unresolved. Per germline, CDR1 SGHAT and CDR2 FQNNGV. CDR3 length equals 15 residues. The V end was cut by 1 base, the J end by 3 bases, with 13 bases between. Here the CDR3 reads CASSLGVTPNYEQYF. The CDR3 nucleotides read TGTGCCAGCAGCTTAGGCGTCACTCCGAACTACGAGCAGTACTTC.

This clone was detected once. The chain couples TRBV6-4 to TRBJ1-1; the D gene is possibly TRBD1 (5 bases). The CDR3 length is 13 residues. Germline V gene lookup returns CDR1 MRHNA and CDR2 SNTAGT. V was shortened by 7 bases and J by 2 bases, with 11 bases between the two germline ends. The CDR3 protein is CASKGQGNTEAFF. CDR3 sequence (DNA): TGTGCCAGCAAAGGTCAGGGCAACACTGAAGCTTTCTTT.

V and J are TRBV28 and TRBJ2-2, with 8 bases identical to TRBD1. J gave up 0 bases and V 7 bases, and 4 bases lay outside the gene matches. Germline values: CDR1 MDHEN, CDR2 SYDVKM. The CDR3 contains 15 residues. The CDR3 nucleotides are TGTGCCAGCAACCTACAGGGGGCGAACACCGGGGAGCTGTTTTTT. This sequence encodes CASNLQGANTGELFF.

J is TRBJ2-5 and V is TRBV6-1; D unclear. This CDR3 contains 14 residues. Germline V gives CDR1 MNHNS, CDR2 SASEGT. V lost 2 bases and J 2 bases, leaving 9 bases between the germline ends. The DNA of the CDR3 is TGTGCCAGCAGTGAATTGGCTTCTCAAGAGACCCAGTACTTC. This sequence encodes CASSELASQETQYF.

The gene calls are TRBV19 and TRBJ2-1; possibly TRBD1 for D (8 bases). Germline assignment: CDR1 LNHDA and CDR2 SQIVND (reference sequence). The CDR3 consists of 18 residues. Deletions cut 11 bases from V and 0 bases from J, with 26 bases between. The CDR3 spells CAVSGGGGSGSSYNEQFF. The CDR3 DNA reads TGTGCCGTATCAGGGGGCGGCGGGAGTGGAAGCTCCTACAATGAGCAGTTCTTC.

This chain connects TRBV30 to TRBJ1-4, with TRBD1 matching over 11 bases. With 1 base clipped from V and 8 bases from J, the junction kept 3 bases outside the gene matches. Germline CDR1 reads GTSNPN; CDR2 reads SVGIG (reference sequence). This CDR3 is built from 14 residues. The CDR3 spells CAWSGGTGGEKLFF. DNA of the CDR3: TGTGCCTGGAGTGGAGGGACAGGGGGAGAAAAACTGTTTTTT.

This clone was observed once. The chain employs TRBV5-1 and TRBJ2-3; 7 bases are shared with TRBD2. The ends lost 2 bases at V and 7 bases at J; junction bases unmatched: 10. CDR1 SGHRS and CDR2 YFSETQ come from the germline V gene. The CDR3 is 15 amino acids. CDR3 DNA: TGCGCCAGCAGCTTTTGGGGGGGGACCCCCAATACGCAGTATTTT. Protein product: CASSFWGGTPNTQYF. Full variable domain (rest looked up from reference TRBV5-1 and TRBJ2-3): KAGVTQTPRYLIKTRGQQVTLSCSPISGHRSVSWYQQTPGQGLQFLFEYFSETQRNKGNFPGRFSGRQFSNSRSEMNVSTLELGDSALYLCASSFWGGTPNTQYFGPGTRLTVL.

This chain joins TRBV6-6 and TRBJ1-2, with D possibly matching TRBD1 (5 bases). There are 13 residues in the CDR3. Trimming removed 2 bases from V and 5 bases from J, with 9 bases in between. Germline CDR1 and CDR2: MNHNY and SVGAGI (reference sequence). CDR3 loop: CASSYDGGYGYTF. The CDR3 DNA sequence: TGTGCCAGCAGTTACGACGGGGGGTATGGCTACACCTTC.

This sequence joins TRBV4-3 and TRBJ2-1; perhaps TRBD1 as D (6 bases). V gave up 4 bases and J gave up 9 bases, with 16 bases separating them. Germline V gives CDR1 LGHNA, CDR2 YSLEER. The CDR3 is made up of 14 amino acids. The CDR3 coding sequence is TGCGCCAGCAGCCCCACAGGGTATCTAGGTGAGCAGTTCTTC. It is translated as CASSPTGYLGEQFF.

The chain carries TRBV11-2 and TRBJ1-2; 7 bases are shared with TRBD1. Germline CDR1 and CDR2: SGHAT and FQNNGV. The CDR3 has 14 amino acids. The J segment lost 2 bases and the V segment lost 5 bases, leaving 5 bases of the junction unmatched. The chain's CDR3 is CASSAGTVNYGYTF. In DNA, the CDR3 is TGTGCCAGCAGCGCAGGGACAGTCAACTATGGCTACACCTTC.

V is TRBV5-5 and J is TRBJ2-2, with D possibly being TRBD1 (5 bases). Trimming took 4 bases from V and 0 from J, leaving 10 bases between them. The CDR3 loop spans 15 amino acids. From germline, CDR1 is SGHKS and CDR2 YYEKEE (reference sequence). The CDR3 sequence: CASSLRAANTGELFF. As DNA, the CDR3 is TGTGCCAGCAGCCTCAGGGCTGCGAACACCGGGGAGCTGTTTTTT.

The chain combines TRBV4-1 with TRBJ1-5; D is uncertain. Germline V lookup: CDR1 MGHRA, CDR2 YSYEKL. V dropped 1 base and J dropped 0 bases, with 13 bases sitting between them. This CDR3 is 17 amino acids long. CDR3 residues: CASSQGPRSGSNQPQHF. The CDR3 nucleotides read TGCGCCAGCAGCCAAGGCCCCCGGAGTGGTAGCAATCAGCCCCAGCATTTT.

The rearrangement links TRBV5-4 to TRBJ1-1; a weak D match, TRBD1 (6 bases). This CDR3 region has 15 residues. CDR1 and CDR2 from the germline V gene are SGHNT and YYREEE (reference sequence). Trimming removed 2 bases at V and 1 base at J, with 12 bases between. CDR3 DNA: TGTGCCAGCAGCTTCCCTGGGGGACAGAACACTGAAGCTTTCTTT. Protein: CASSFPGGQNTEAFF.

For this clone: Other DNA sequences of this sample code for an identical CDR3. The chain has TRBV12-3 or TRBV12-4 and TRBJ2-5; D unresolved. This CDR3 contains 12 residues. Trimming shortened V by 5 bases and J by 5 bases, and 9 bases separated the two germline ends. CDR3 bases: TGTGCCAGCAGTCCCACGAGGGAGACCCAGTACTTC. Translated, it gives CASSPTRETQYF.